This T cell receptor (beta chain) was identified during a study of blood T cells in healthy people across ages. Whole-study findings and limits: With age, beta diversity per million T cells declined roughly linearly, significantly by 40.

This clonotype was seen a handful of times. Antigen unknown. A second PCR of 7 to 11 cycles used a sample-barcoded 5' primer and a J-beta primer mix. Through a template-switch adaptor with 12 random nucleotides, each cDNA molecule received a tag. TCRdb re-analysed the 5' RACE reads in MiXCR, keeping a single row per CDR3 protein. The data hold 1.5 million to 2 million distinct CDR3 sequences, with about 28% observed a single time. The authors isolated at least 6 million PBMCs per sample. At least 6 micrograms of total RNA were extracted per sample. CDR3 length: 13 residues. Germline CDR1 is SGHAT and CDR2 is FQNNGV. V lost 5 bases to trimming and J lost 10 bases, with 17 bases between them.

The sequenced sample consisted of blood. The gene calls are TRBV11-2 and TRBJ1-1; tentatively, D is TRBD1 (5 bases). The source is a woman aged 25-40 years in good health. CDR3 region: CASSLNRDEGAFF. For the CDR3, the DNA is TGTGCCAGCAGCCTAAACCGGGACGAGGGAGCTTTCTTT.